The 27 T cell receptor beta chains below were found in one sample sequenced in a study of T cell responses to AZD1222 COVID-19 vaccine. This table comes from immunoSEQ multiplex PCR, and its TCRdb copy is limited to in-frame clones, with some not included. The sample records 100,000 to 120,000 clones, roughly 90% being singletons. The sequences come from peripheral blood, collected on day 0 of AZD1222 vaccination. These receptors originate from an adult in good health.

This chain connects TRBV19 to TRBJ2-7; possibly TRBD1 for D (6 bases). Deletions cut 4 bases from V and 3 bases from J, with 10 bases between. Germline CDR1 and CDR2: LNHDA and SQIVND (reference sequence). This CDR3 contains 13 residues. CDR3 residues: CASSTSRGYEQYF. The CDR3 nucleotides are TGTGCCAGTAGTACCAGCAGGGGCTACGAGCAGTACTTC.

This sequence joins TRBV9 and TRBJ2-7; possibly TRBD2 for D (5 bases). This CDR3 is 14 amino acids long. Germline-derived CDR1 and CDR2 are SGDLS and YYNGEE. Trimming cost V 2 bases and J 3 bases, with 12 bases left between them. For the CDR3, the DNA is TGTGCCAGCAGCGTTCGAACTAGGGTCTACGAGCAGTACTTC. It is translated as CASSVRTRVYEQYF.

In DNA form, the CDR3 reads TGTGCCAGCAGGAAGGGGGGCGGCAATCAGCCCCAGCATTTT. Encoded protein: CASRKGGGNQPQHF. The J gene is TRBJ1-5, the V gene TRBV2, with D perhaps matching TRBD1 (6 bases). The CDR3 is 14 residues long. The V gene lost 6 bases and the J gene lost 2 bases, with 11 bases spanning the gap. From germline, CDR1 is SNHLY and CDR2 FYNNEI. Looking up the rest from reference TRBV2 and TRBJ1-5 gives the full variable domain: EPEVTQTPSHQVTQMGQEVILRCVPISNHLYFYWYRQILGQKVEFLVSFYNNEISEKSEIFDDQFSVERPDGSNFTLKIRSTKLEDSAMYFCASRKGGGNQPQHFGDGTRLSIL.

The rearrangement joins TRBV18 to TRBJ2-5; D possibly corresponds to TRBD1 (7 bases). CDR3 length equals 14 residues. V gave up 0 bases and J gave up 9 bases, with 14 bases separating them. CDR1 and CDR2 from the germline V gene are KGHSH and LQKENI. The CDR3 region has the DNA TGTGCCAGCTCACCACCGGCAGGGGGGAAGGCCCAGTACTTC. As protein: CASSPPAGGKAQYF.

V and J are TRBV20-1 and TRBJ1-6; TRBD1 is a possible D gene (5 bases). This CDR3 comprises 14 residues. Per germline, CDR1 DFQATT and CDR2 SNEGSKA (reference sequence). V was shortened by 3 bases and J by 5 bases, with 11 bases between the two germline ends. The CDR3 DNA reads TGCAGTGCTAGTCGACAGCGACATAATTCACCCCTCCACTTT. This translates into CSASRQRHNSPLHF.

This chain connects TRBV6-4 to TRBJ2-2, with 7 bases that match TRBD1. CDR1 and CDR2 from the germline V gene are MRHNA and SNTAGT. The V gene end was trimmed by 6 bases and the J gene end by 3 bases; junction bases not matched to a gene: 7. There are 15 residues in the CDR3. CDR3 nucleotides: TGTGCCAGCAGGCCCGACAGGGCGGACACCGGGGAGCTGTTTTTT. It encodes CASRPDRADTGELFF.

V gene TRBV5-1 combines with J gene TRBJ2-5, with TRBD1 matching 10 bases. There are 14 residues in the CDR3. Germline loops: CDR1 SGHRS, CDR2 YFSETQ. J lost 3 bases, V lost 3 bases, and 2 bases had no gene match. CDR3 bases: TGCGCCAGCAGCTGGGACAGGGGAAAAGAGACCCAGTACTTC. Residues: CASSWDRGKETQYF.

V is TRBV10-3 and J is TRBJ2-2, with a weak D call TRBD2 (5 bases). The CDR3 spans 14 residues. In germline, CDR1 is ENHRY, CDR2 SYGVKD. The V end was cut by 5 bases, the J end by 2 bases, with 9 bases between. The chain's CDR3 is CAISSRLNTGELFF. The CDR3 bases are TGTGCCATCAGTTCGAGACTAAACACCGGGGAGCTGTTTTTT.

This chain links TRBV7-3 with TRBJ2-2, with D possibly matching TRBD2 (5 bases). Trimming took off 4 bases at V and 7 bases at J, with 10 bases between the two ends. The length of the CDR3 is 13 residues. The germline gives CDR1 SGHTA, CDR2 FQGTGA. The CDR3 sequence: CASSSSIDGELFF. The DNA for the CDR3 is TGTGCCAGCAGCTCTAGCATAGACGGGGAGCTGTTTTTT.

V is TRBV5-4 and J is TRBJ2-1, with a possible D match to TRBD2 (5 bases). This CDR3 is built from 15 residues. Germline V lookup: CDR1 SGHNT, CDR2 YYREEE (reference sequence). V dropped 0 bases and J dropped 7 bases, with 14 bases sitting between them. Written as DNA, the CDR3 is TGTGCCAGCAGCTTGGACGGGGTGGGTAAGAATGAGCAGTTCTTC. This codes for CASSLDGVGKNEQFF. The whole variable domain, remainder taken from reference TRBV5-4 and TRBJ2-1, is ETGVTQSPTHLIKTRGQQVTLRCSSQSGHNTVSWYQQALGQGPQFIFQYYREEENGRGNFPPRFSGLQFPNYSSELNVNALELDDSALYLCASSLDGVGKNEQFFGPGTRLTVL.

This chain connects TRBV5-1 to TRBJ2-5; a weak D match, TRBD2 (6 bases). In germline, CDR1 is SGHRS, CDR2 YFSETQ. The CDR3 length is 15 residues. V lost 3 bases and J 2 bases, leaving 14 bases between the germline ends. The CDR3 bases are TGCGCCAGCAGCTCGACCGGGACTCCTCAAGAGACCCAGTACTTC. Its protein is CASSSTGTPQETQYF.

This clone was picked up one time. The rearrangement links TRBV7-8 to TRBJ1-1; 9 bases are a match to TRBD1. Germline-derived CDR1 and CDR2 are SGHVS and FQNEAQ. V trimming: 1 base; J trimming: 0 bases; junction bases outside the gene matches: 9. The CDR3 consists of 18 residues. As DNA, the CDR3 is TGTGCCAGCAGCTTAGATGGGACAGGGCCTCTCATGAACACTGAAGCTTTCTTT. Protein sequence: CASSLDGTGPLMNTEAFF.

The J gene is TRBJ2-1, the V gene TRBV28; perhaps TRBD1 as D (5 bases). CDR3 length equals 14 residues. The V gene's germline CDR1 is MDHEN and CDR2 SYDVKM. The V gene lost 7 bases and the J gene lost 7 bases, with 17 bases spanning the gap. CDR3 sequence reads: CASTRAGYMNEQFF. The CDR3 nucleotides read TGTGCCAGCACTAGGGCAGGGTACATGAATGAGCAGTTCTTC.

The chain combines TRBV28 with TRBJ1-2; 9 bases match TRBD1. Trimming at V came to 8 bases and at J to 9 bases, leaving 4 bases not matched to a gene. CDR1 is MDHEN, CDR2 SYDVKM, per germline. This CDR3 contains 11 residues. The CDR3 sequence: CASRDRESYTF. Here the CDR3 DNA reads TGTGCCAGCCGGGACAGGGAGAGCTACACCTTC.

In this sample, this clone turned up once. The chain combines TRBV29-1 with TRBJ2-6; D not resolved. V was trimmed by 5 bases and J by 0 bases, leaving 8 bases between them. The CDR3 loop spans 14 amino acids. CDR1 and CDR2 from the germline V gene are SQVTM and ANQGSEA. The CDR3 DNA is TGCAGCGTTCTAATAAGCTCTGGGGCCAACGTCCTGACTTTC. This gives the protein CSVLISSGANVLTF.

The chain uses TRBV9 and TRBJ2-2; D remains ambiguous. The V gene lost 7 bases and the J gene lost 0 bases, with 16 bases spanning the gap. This CDR3 has 16 amino acids. Germline loops: CDR1 SGDLS, CDR2 YYNGEE. CDR3 residues: CASGARAASNTGELFF. DNA for the CDR3: TGTGCCAGCGGCGCCCGGGCAGCATCGAACACCGGGGAGCTGTTTTTT.

J is TRBJ1-6 and V is TRBV5-1; D gene uncertain. The CDR3 has 16 residues. Germline CDR1 reads SGHRS; CDR2 reads YFSETQ. V lost 0 bases to trimming and J lost 4 bases, with 11 bases between them. CDR3 sequence: CASSLGQLTYNSPLHF. Here the CDR3 DNA reads TGCGCCAGCAGCTTGGGGCAGCTTACTTATAATTCACCCCTCCACTTT.

This sequence joins TRBV5-1 and TRBJ2-7; D ambiguous. The CDR3 covers 12 residues. CDR1 is SGHRS and CDR2 is YFSETQ in the germline V gene. Trimming left V 4 bases short and J 5 bases short, with 10 bases between. CDR3 residues: CASSANIHEQYF. The CDR3 region has the DNA TGCGCCAGCAGCGCGAATATACACGAGCAGTACTTC.

J is TRBJ1-5 and V is TRBV27; D perhaps matches TRBD1 (6 bases). Germline V gives CDR1 MNHEY, CDR2 SMNVEV (reference sequence). This CDR3 is 14 amino acids long. With 2 bases removed from V and 7 bases from J, the gap between germline ends came to 12 bases. In nucleotides, the CDR3 is TGTGCCAGCAGTTTACCAGGGGTAGGCCAGCCCCAGCATTTT. This sequence encodes CASSLPGVGQPQHF.

The table lists this clone with a few counts. This chain links TRBV5-8 with TRBJ1-2, with D perhaps TRBD1 (6 bases). Trimming removed 2 bases from V and 6 bases from J, with 11 bases in between. Germline V lookup: CDR1 SGHTS, CDR2 YDEGEE. This CDR3 is 13 amino acids long. CDR3 loop: CASSFNRDHGYTF. The CDR3 bases are TGTGCCAGCAGCTTTAACAGGGATCATGGCTACACCTTC.

The chain carries TRBV19 and TRBJ2-3; 7 nucleotides align to TRBD2. J lost 1 base, V lost 0 bases, and 4 bases had no gene match. The germline V gene encodes CDR1 LNHDA and CDR2 SQIVND (reference sequence). CDR3 length equals 16 residues. For the CDR3, the DNA is TGTGCCAGTAGTATAGACCGCGGGAGAGGCACAGATACGCAGTATTTT. This gives the protein CASSIDRGRGTDTQYF. Full variable domain (missing parts from reference TRBV19 and TRBJ2-3): DGGITQSPKYLFRKEGQNVTLSCEQNLNHDAMYWYRQDPGQGLRLIYYSQIVNDFQKGDIAEGYSVSREKKESFPLTVTSAQKNPTAFYLCASSIDRGRGTDTQYFGPGTRLTVL.

The chain has TRBV2 and TRBJ2-1; 14 nucleotides line up with TRBD2. Trimming at V came to 2 bases and at J to 9 bases, leaving 9 bases not matched to a gene. The CDR3 consists of 17 residues. Germline CDR1 SNHLY, CDR2 FYNNEI. The chain's CDR3 is CASSERGLAGAKGEQFF. In DNA form, the CDR3 reads TGTGCCAGCAGTGAAAGGGGACTAGCGGGAGCCAAGGGTGAGCAGTTCTTC.

V is TRBV6-6 and J is TRBJ2-1; D unresolved. Germline V gene sequence: CDR1 MNHNY, CDR2 SVGAGI (reference sequence). This CDR3 spans 16 amino acids. V lost 2 bases to trimming and J lost 0 bases, with 11 bases between them. CDR3 region: CASSYVAGYSYNEQFF. The CDR3 DNA sequence: TGTGCCAGCAGTTACGTAGCCGGGTACTCCTACAATGAGCAGTTCTTC.

The CDR3 region is CASSLVLGGGSTDTQYF. In DNA form, the CDR3 reads TGTGCCAGCAGCTTAGTCTTGGGCGGGGGCTCCACAGATACGCAGTATTTT. This sequence joins TRBV7-2 and TRBJ2-3; a possible D gene is TRBD2 (7 bases). The CDR3 is 17 residues long. The germline CDR1 and CDR2 sequences are SGHTA and FQGNSA. Trimming took 1 base from V and 2 from J, leaving 16 bases between them.

CDR3 region: CASSYGLRGYEQYF. In nucleotides, the CDR3 is TGTGCCAGCAGTTACGGCCTCAGGGGGTACGAGCAGTACTTC. The chain links TRBV6-2 or TRBV6-3 to TRBJ2-7; 7 bases align to TRBD1. V dropped 2 bases and J dropped 4; count of bases not matched to a gene: 5. CDR3 length equals 14 residues. In germline, CDR1 is MNHEY, CDR2 SVGEGT.

The rearrangement uses TRBV4-1 and TRBJ2-7; 7 nucleotides line up with TRBD1. The CDR3 is 15 amino acids. Germline V gene sequence: CDR1 MGHRA, CDR2 YSYEKL. Germline trimming cut 1 base from V and 2 bases from J; bases unmatched to any gene: 5. CDR3 amino acids: CASSQGQTGPYEQYF. The CDR3 DNA sequence: TGCGCCAGCAGCCAAGGACAGACAGGGCCCTACGAGCAGTACTTC.

A few counts support this clone. The CDR3 nucleotides are TGTGCCAGTAATACTGTTGGAGAGCCGGATACGCAGTATTTT. As protein: CASNTVGEPDTQYF. The chain recombines TRBV5-4 with TRBJ2-3; D not certain. Germline V gives CDR1 SGHNT, CDR2 YYREEE (reference sequence). The CDR3 runs 14 residues. With 8 bases removed from V and 6 bases from J, the gap between germline ends came to 19 bases. The whole variable domain, remainder taken from reference TRBV5-4 and TRBJ2-3, is ETGVTQSPTHLIKTRGQQVTLRCSSQSGHNTVSWYQQALGQGPQFIFQYYREEENGRGNFPPRFSGLQFPNYSSELNVNALELDDSALYLCASNTVGEPDTQYFGPGTRLTVL.